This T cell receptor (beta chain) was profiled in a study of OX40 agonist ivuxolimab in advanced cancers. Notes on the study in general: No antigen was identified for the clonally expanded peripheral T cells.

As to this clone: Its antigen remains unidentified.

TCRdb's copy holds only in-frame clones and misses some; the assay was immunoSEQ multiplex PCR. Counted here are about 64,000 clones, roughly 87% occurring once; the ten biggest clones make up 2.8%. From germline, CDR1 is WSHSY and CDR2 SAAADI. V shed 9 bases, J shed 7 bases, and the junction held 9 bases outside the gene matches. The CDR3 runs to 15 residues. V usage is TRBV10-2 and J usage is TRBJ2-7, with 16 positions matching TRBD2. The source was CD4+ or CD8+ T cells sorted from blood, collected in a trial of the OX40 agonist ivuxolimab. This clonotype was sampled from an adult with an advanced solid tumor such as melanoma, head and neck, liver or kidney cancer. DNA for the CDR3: TGCGCCAGTGATCCGGGACTAGCGGGAGGGGAAGAGCAGTACTTC. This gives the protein CASDPGLAGGEEQYF.